Following are 21 T cell receptor beta chains from one sample sequenced in a study of blood T cell repertoires in COVID-19. Only in-frame clones appear in the TCRdb table, and some are missing; sequencing was by immunoSEQ multiplex PCR. The sample holds a few hundred thousand clones, roughly 84% seen once. Sequenced material: peripheral blood. These receptors originate from a human donor in a cohort sampled during active COVID-19.

V usage is TRBV28 and J usage is TRBJ1-3; no reliable D call. Trimming stripped 5 bases from V and 7 bases from J, with 9 bases between. This CDR3 has 12 amino acids. CDR1 and CDR2 from the germline V gene are MDHEN and SYDVKM. CDR3 amino acids: CASSQNKNTIYF. DNA of the CDR3: TGTGCCAGCAGTCAAAACAAGAACACCATATATTTT.

This sequence joins TRBV10-2 and TRBJ1-2; D not certain. The CDR3 loop spans 13 amino acids. With 2 bases removed from V and 6 bases from J, the gap between germline ends came to 10 bases. Germline-derived CDR1 and CDR2 are WSHSY and SAAADI. The CDR3 sequence is CASSEEGIHGYTF. The CDR3 bases are TGCGCCAGCAGTGAGGAGGGTATACATGGCTACACCTTC.

The chain joins TRBV29-1 to TRBJ1-6, with 7 bases identical to TRBD1. Per germline, CDR1 SQVTM and CDR2 ANQGSEA. This CDR3 has 14 residues. Germline trimming cut 7 bases from V and 7 bases from J; bases unmatched to any gene: 10. The CDR3: CSAQIGTENSPLHF. CDR3 sequence (DNA): TGCAGCGCTCAAATCGGGACAGAGAATTCACCCCTCCACTTT.

The chain recombines TRBV28 with TRBJ2-3, with TRBD2 identical over 8 bases. Germline V CDR1 and CDR2: MDHEN, SYDVKM. With 1 base clipped from V and 4 bases from J, the junction kept 4 bases outside the gene matches. The CDR3 covers 15 residues. The CDR3 loop reads CASSLFGGAPDTQYF. The CDR3 DNA is TGTGCCAGCAGTTTATTCGGGGGGGCCCCAGATACGCAGTATTTT.

Remarks on this clone: Other DNA sequences within the sample encode an identical CDR3. The genes are TRBV27 and TRBJ2-7, with D possibly matching TRBD1 (6 bases). Trimming took off 4 bases at V and 1 base at J, with 11 bases between the two ends. CDR1 and CDR2 (germline): MNHEY, SMNVEV (reference sequence). The CDR3 is made up of 14 amino acids. DNA for the CDR3: TGTGCCAGCAGTTCACAGGGAATATCCTACGAGCAGTACTTC. It translates to CASSSQGISYEQYF.

The chain couples TRBV7-8 to TRBJ2-7; 7 nucleotides align to TRBD2. Germline loops: CDR1 SGHVS, CDR2 FQNEAQ. Losses at the gene ends were 3 bases for V and 5 bases for J; bases not matched to a gene: 7. The CDR3 is made up of 14 amino acids. The CDR3 loop is CASSFRGSRHEQYF. In nucleotides, the CDR3 is TGTGCCAGCAGCTTCCGCGGGAGTCGGCACGAGCAGTACTTC.

The chain links TRBV6-2 or TRBV6-3 to TRBJ2-1, with D perhaps TRBD2 (7 bases). V shed 2 bases and J shed 8 bases, with 19 bases lying between them. The CDR3 spans 16 residues. Germline lookup yields CDR1 MNHEY and CDR2 SVGEGT. The CDR3 DNA sequence: TGTGCCAGCAGTTACCCTCCCGGGGGGCGAGGCGATGAGCAGTTCTTC. This codes for CASSYPPGGRGDEQFF.

This chain uses TRBV15 with TRBJ1-2; the match to TRBD1 covers 7 bases. Germline-derived CDR1 and CDR2 are LNHNV and YYDKDF (reference sequence). CDR3 length: 16 amino acids. With 3 bases clipped from V and 2 bases from J, the junction kept 9 bases outside the gene matches. CDR3 sequence: CATSRDRSSGNYGYTF. CDR3 bases: TGTGCCACCAGCAGGGACAGGAGCTCGGGGAACTATGGCTACACCTTC.

This sequence joins TRBV28 and TRBJ2-3; D remains ambiguous. V was pared by 4 bases and J by 1 base, with 12 bases between. Germline V gene data show CDR1 as MDHEN and CDR2 as SYDVKM. This CDR3 region has 15 residues. CDR3 sequence (DNA): TGTGCCAGCAGTTCTTTCGCGTCCGGCACAGATACGCAGTATTTT. Translating gives CASSSFASGTDTQYF.

This clone has just one count. The J gene is TRBJ1-2, the V gene TRBV5-1, with no clear D. With 0 bases removed from V and 0 bases from J, the gap between germline ends came to 12 bases. Germline CDR1 reads SGHRS; CDR2 reads YFSETQ. The length of the CDR3 is 16 residues. CDR3 DNA: TGCGCCAGCAGCTTGGGATTTGGAGTTCCTAACTATGGCTACACCTTC. Translated, it gives CASSLGFGVPNYGYTF.

The CDR3 here is CASSLVSYQETQYF. The CDR3 nucleotides read TGTGCCAGCAGCTTAGTAAGCTACCAAGAGACCCAGTACTTC. The V call is TRBV11-2, the J call TRBJ2-5; D gene ambiguous. V gave up 1 base and J gave up 0 bases, with 6 bases separating them. The CDR3 covers 14 residues. Germline V gene data show CDR1 as SGHAT and CDR2 as FQNNGV.

The CDR3 DNA reads as TGTGCCAGTAGTTTGCCGACAGGGAGGAATGGCTACACCTTC. This translates into CASSLPTGRNGYTF. The chain couples TRBV19 to TRBJ1-2; 7 bases are a match to TRBD1. Germline V CDR1 and CDR2: LNHDA, SQIVND (reference sequence). This CDR3 region has 14 residues. V was pared by 5 bases and J by 6 bases, with 9 bases of the junction left unmatched.

The chain couples TRBV6-5 to TRBJ2-7, with D perhaps TRBD2 (6 bases). From germline, CDR1 is MNHEY and CDR2 SVGAGI. V shed 2 bases and J shed 5 bases, with 16 bases lying between them. The CDR3 spans 15 residues. For the CDR3, the DNA is TGTGCCAGCAGTTACGGGACGGGACCTAGCGACGAGCAGTACTTC. Its translation is CASSYGTGPSDEQYF.

J is TRBJ1-2 and V is TRBV9, with 8 nucleotides matching TRBD1. Germline CDR1 is SGDLS and CDR2 is YYNGEE. The CDR3 covers 15 residues. The J segment lost 7 bases and the V segment lost 4 bases, leaving 12 bases of the junction unmatched. CDR3 loop: CASSPATGANSGYTF. In DNA, the CDR3 is TGTGCCAGCAGCCCTGCGACAGGGGCCAATTCTGGCTACACCTTC.

The rearrangement uses TRBV6-2 or TRBV6-3 and TRBJ1-2; tentatively, D is TRBD1 (5 bases). V lost 4 bases and J lost 3, with 18 bases in between. Germline values: CDR1 MNHEY, CDR2 SVGEGT. This CDR3 is 16 amino acids long. The CDR3 loop is CASSSAIGGVDYGYTF. As DNA, the CDR3 is TGTGCCAGCAGTTCCGCCATCGGGGGGGTCGACTATGGCTACACCTTC.

The chain joins TRBV6-2 or TRBV6-3 to TRBJ2-3; D is possibly TRBD2 (6 bases). Trimming left V 5 bases short and J 4 bases short, with 19 bases between. The CDR3 loop spans 16 amino acids. From germline, CDR1 is MNHEY and CDR2 SVGEGT. CDR3 residues: CASSKRTTLISDTQYF. Written as DNA, the CDR3 is TGTGCCAGCAGTAAACGGACTACACTAATCTCAGATACGCAGTATTTT.

This clone was detected once. This chain uses TRBV14 with TRBJ2-5; weak D call: TRBD2 (6 bases). CDR1 is SGHDN and CDR2 is FVKESK in the germline V gene. This CDR3 has 16 amino acids. V was clipped by 2 bases and J by 2 bases, with 15 bases between them. CDR3 nucleotide sequence: TGTGCCAGCAGCCAATGGGCTAGCGCCCCTCAAGAGACCCAGTACTTC. It is translated as CASSQWASAPQETQYF. Filled out from reference TRBV14 and TRBJ2-5, the complete variable domain reads EAGVTQFPSHSVIEKGQTVTLRCDPISGHDNLYWYRRVMGKEIKFLLHFVKESKQDESGMPNNRFLAERTGGTYSTLKVQPAELEDSGVYFCASSQWASAPQETQYFGPGTRLLVL.

V usage is TRBV19 and J usage is TRBJ1-3; TRBD1 aligns across 7 bases. The CDR3 has 17 amino acids. V was clipped by 7 bases and J by 2 bases; unmatched bases: 14. CDR1 and CDR2 (germline): LNHDA, SQIVND (reference sequence). CDR3 nucleotide sequence: TGTGCCAGTACCCATTTTCCTTCGACAGGGACTGGAAACACCATATATTTT. Translated, it gives CASTHFPSTGTGNTIYF. The full variable domain, in which reference TRBV19 and TRBJ1-3 provide the parts outside the CDR3, is DGGITQSPKYLFRKEGQNVTLSCEQNLNHDAMYWYRQDPGQGLRLIYYSQIVNDFQKGDIAEGYSVSREKKESFPLTVTSAQKNPTAFYLCASTHFPSTGTGNTIYFGEGSWLTVV.

This clone was found a few times. V usage is TRBV29-1 and J usage is TRBJ2-5; possible D gene TRBD2, 5 bases. CDR3 size: 15 residues. Deletions cut 4 bases from V and 9 bases from J, with 24 bases between. CDR1 and CDR2 (germline): SQVTM, ANQGSEA. The CDR3 bases are TGCAGCGTTGCAGACCGGGGAACCCTGCGGATGGCCCAGTACTTC. Translating gives CSVADRGTLRMAQYF.

The chain couples TRBV7-3 to TRBJ2-5; 8 nucleotides line up with TRBD2. CDR1 SGHTA and CDR2 FQGTGA come from the germline V gene. The CDR3 length is 15 residues. With 5 bases clipped from V and 4 bases from J, the junction kept 9 bases outside the gene matches. The CDR3 sequence is CASSLGRLAGETQYF. The CDR3 coding sequence is TGTGCCAGCAGCCTAGGGCGGCTAGCGGGAGAGACCCAGTACTTC.

The chain recombines TRBV5-5 with TRBJ2-5, with D uncertain. In germline, CDR1 is SGHKS, CDR2 YYEKEE (reference sequence). The CDR3 runs to 15 residues. Trimming cost V 2 bases and J 1 base, with 12 bases left between them. The CDR3 spells CASSFLSRPQETQYF. CDR3 nucleotides: TGTGCCAGCAGCTTTCTCAGCAGGCCCCAAGAGACCCAGTACTTC.